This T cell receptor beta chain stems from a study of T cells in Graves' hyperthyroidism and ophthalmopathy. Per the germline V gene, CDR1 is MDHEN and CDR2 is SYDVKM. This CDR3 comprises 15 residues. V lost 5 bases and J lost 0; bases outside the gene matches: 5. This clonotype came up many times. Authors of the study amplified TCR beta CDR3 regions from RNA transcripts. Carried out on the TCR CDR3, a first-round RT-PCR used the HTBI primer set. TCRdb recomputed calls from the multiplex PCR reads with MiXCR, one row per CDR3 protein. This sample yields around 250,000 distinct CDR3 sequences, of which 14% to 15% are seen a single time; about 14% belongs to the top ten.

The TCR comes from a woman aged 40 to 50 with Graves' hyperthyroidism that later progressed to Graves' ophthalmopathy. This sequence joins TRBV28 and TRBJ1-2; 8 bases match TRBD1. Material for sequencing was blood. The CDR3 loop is CASSPGTGANYGYTF. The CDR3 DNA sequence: TGTGCCAGCAGTCCCGGGACAGGTGCTAACTATGGCTACACCTTC.